This T cell receptor beta chain was sequenced during a study of shared T cell receptors in the human thymus. The CDR3 is made up of 16 amino acids. Germline loops: CDR1 SGHTS, CDR2 YDEGEE. The ends were cut back, 4 bases at V and 7 bases at J, with 24 bases in the middle. The protocol was immunoSEQ multiplex PCR, while the TCRdb copy is restricted to in-frame clones and leaves out a portion. The data contain about 500,000 clones, around three quarters of them singletons. This clone came up a few times. The same sample was also used in a study of human thymus T cells. Per that study: During corrective heart surgery, resections were taken, and the thymus tissue came from them.

The V and J genes are TRBV5-8 and TRBJ2-7; D not certain. The clonotype comes from a boy under two years old with a congenital heart defect. Sequenced input: thymocytes. The CDR3 nucleotides read TGTGCCAGCAGCCTTGGCGGAGCCCACGCTACCGTGGAGCAGTACTTC. It yields the protein CASSLGGAHATVEQYF.